The entry below gives a single T cell receptor beta chain sequence along with its context. As originally analysed: By means of reference gene primer amplification, nucleated cell counts were estimated. Produced via immunoSEQ multiplex PCR; TCRdb's table is partial and in-frame only. The V and J calls and clone size were taken over from that table, and D and trimming were inferred from the DNA. The sample consists of roughly 230,000 clones, 83% of them appearing once. The sample is drawn from a study of blood T cell repertoires in COVID-19. For the study at large: Italy, Spain and the United States were the sources of the convalescent and acute COVID-19 samples. PBMCs, B-cell-depleted T cells, or T cells provided the cDNA or gDNA that made up the material.

The CDR3 totals 14 residues. Trimming took off 0 bases at V and 7 bases at J, with 10 bases between the two ends. CDR1 and CDR2 from the germline V gene are LGHNA and YNFKEQ. The TCR was taken from a middle-aged man with active or convalescent COVID-19. Sequenced material: peripheral blood. The rearrangement uses TRBV4-2 and TRBJ2-1; D might be TRBD2 (5 bases). The CDR3 loop reads CASSQEEALNEQFF. The CDR3 DNA sequence: TGTGCCAGCAGCCAAGAGGAGGCTTTGAATGAGCAGTTCTTC.